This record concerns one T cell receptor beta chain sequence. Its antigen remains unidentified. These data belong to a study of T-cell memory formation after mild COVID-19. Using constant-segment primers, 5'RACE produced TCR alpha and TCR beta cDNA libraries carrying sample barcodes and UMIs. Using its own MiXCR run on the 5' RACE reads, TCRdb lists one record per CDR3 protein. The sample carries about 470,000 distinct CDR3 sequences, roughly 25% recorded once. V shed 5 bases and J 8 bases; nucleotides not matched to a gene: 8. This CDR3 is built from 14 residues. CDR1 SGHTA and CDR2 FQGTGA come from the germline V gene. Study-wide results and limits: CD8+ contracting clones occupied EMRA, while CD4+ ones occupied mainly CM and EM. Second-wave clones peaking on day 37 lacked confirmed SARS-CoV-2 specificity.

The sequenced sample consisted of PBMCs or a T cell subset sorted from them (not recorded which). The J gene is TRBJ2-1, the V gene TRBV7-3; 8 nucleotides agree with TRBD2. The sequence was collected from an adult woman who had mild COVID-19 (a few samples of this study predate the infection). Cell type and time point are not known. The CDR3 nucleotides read TGTGCCAGCAGCCCCGGGGGGGCTCGGGATGAGCAGTTCTTC. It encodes CASSPGGARDEQFF.